This TCR beta chain was captured in a study of human T cells and chemical hapten exposure (dated by TCRdb to about 2021). Study-level background: For sensitization, 2% DPC in acetone was applied to a 2 cm by 2 cm area of upper inner arm skin. Blood for TCR sequencing was provided by twenty-nine alopecia patients at one to four time points (pre-sensitization, 2, 6 and 24 weeks). Libraries were pooled for sequencing, and variation in per-sample TCR yields was attributed mainly to small differences in library volumes within the pool. Blood was sampled from patients pre-sensitization (week 0) and at 2, 6 and about 24 weeks after DPC sensitization. Most of the patients in the cohort were female, and the cohort covered alopecia areata with under or over 50% scalp involvement, alopecia totalis and alopecia universalis. Patients additionally received weekly therapeutic DPC doses to the scalp throughout the approximately 24-week study period. Patch testing was done on the upper back using Finn chambers containing 0.01% DPC, and results were scored after 6 days according to International Contact Dermatitis Research Group standards. In alopecia patients, the study followed how the peripheral blood TCR repertoire changed in vivo over primary and secondary sensitization to diphenylcyclopropenone (DPC), a hapten.

General findings and caveats noted by the study authors: Expanded TCRs formed significantly more large CDR3 similarity clusters than pre-sensitization or healthy control sets, consistent with antigen-driven responses. Patch test score correlated positively with the number of PT1 expanded TCRs, reaching significance at thresholds 8, 16 and 32 but not at 4. Alopecia, a presumed autoimmune disease, was present in all patients, so the immune response of the patients might differ from that of healthy individuals. Repeated subsampling changed both the strength of the expansion versus patch-test correlation and the threshold at which that correlation became significant. No change with DPC sensitization was found in the number of TCRs above 1 in 1000 frequency, and no evidence of global repertoire structure alterations was found.

Library method: RACE. TCRdb shows the sequencer as NextSeq 500. During library preparation, unique molecular identifiers were attached to individual cDNA molecules so that TCRs could be counted in a quantitative, reproducible way. From each blood RNA sample, both TCR alpha and TCR beta chains were sequenced. As for the authors' bioinformatics: Samples had a median of approximately 93,000 TCRs, with a range from roughly 23,224 to 750,000. The Decombinator software suite was used to annotate V, J and CDR3 in the TCR reads. Every sample was subsampled to the same number of TCRs (28,000) for the PS versus PT1 abundance plots. Expanded TCRs were defined as absent before sensitization and observed at least eight times at the 2-week time point. TCRdb reworked the public reads: Q25 trimming with fastp, MiXCR clone assembly, productive beta chains retained. One record per CDR3 amino acid sequence lists the most common genes and DNA. Here the V and J calls rest on TCRdb's processing, not on the authors' analysis. This sample has 350,000 to 400,000 distinct CDR3 sequences in its table, and 5.1% of those were observed once. The ten most abundant clones make up 2% to 3% of the sample.

The time point label corresponds to: pre-sensitization, week 0. In the paper's terms, the treatment or condition label means: therapeutic diphenylcyclopropenone sensitization with weekly scalp DPC. Blood at each patch-test visit was drawn before the patch test was applied. Eligible patients were aged 18 to 70, diagnosed with alopecia, deemed suitable for DPC therapy, and excluded if pregnant. Total RNA was extracted from unfractionated whole blood collected in Tempus Blood RNA tubes. At least ten counts were recorded for this clonotype. Its antigen specificity is not known. Nothing much larger sits one base from this clone, and base qualities are not available. Including the terminal cysteine and phenylalanine, the CDR3 comprises 15 residues. Solely the CDR3 DNA is kept, with 45 bases framed from the first base. V is pared back by 0 bases and J by 1 base, with 9 bases lying between the germline termini. CDR1 and CDR2, per the germline V gene (reference sequence), are LGHDT and YNNKEL.

The receptor chain draws on TRBV3-1 and TRBJ2-5; the D gene is unclear. The sample was whole blood, taken in connection with sensitization to the hapten diphenylcyclopropenone (DPC). The TCR originated in a woman in her forties or fifties with alopecia areata. Some clones in this sample may be carry-over from other donors' samples. The CDR3 loop reads CASSQDAVGQETQYF. The nucleotide sequence reads as follows: TGTGCCAGCAGCCAAGATGCTGTTGGCCAAGAGACCCAGTACTTC.